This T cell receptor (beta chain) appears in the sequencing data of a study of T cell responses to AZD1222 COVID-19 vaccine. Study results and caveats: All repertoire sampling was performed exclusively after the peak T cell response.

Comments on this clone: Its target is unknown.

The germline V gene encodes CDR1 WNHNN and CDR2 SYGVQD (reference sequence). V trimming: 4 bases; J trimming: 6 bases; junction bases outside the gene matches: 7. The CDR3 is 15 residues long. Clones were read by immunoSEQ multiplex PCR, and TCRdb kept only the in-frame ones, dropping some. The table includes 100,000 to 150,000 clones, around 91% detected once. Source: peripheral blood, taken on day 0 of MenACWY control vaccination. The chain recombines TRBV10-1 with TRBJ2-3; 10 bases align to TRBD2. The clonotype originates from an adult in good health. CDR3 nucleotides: TGCGCCAGCAGTGTGGCTAGCGGGGGATCGGATACGCAGTATTTT. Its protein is CASSVASGGSDTQYF.